Each of the 7 T cell receptor beta chains below was sequenced from the same sample in a study of blood T cells in healthy people across ages. Together with a sample-barcoded 5' primer, a J-beta primer mix was included in a second PCR lasting about 7 to 11 cycles. TCRdb recomputed calls from the 5' RACE reads with MiXCR, one row per CDR3 protein. The data hold approximately 2,000,000 distinct CDR3 sequences, with approximately 40% observed a single time. Material for sequencing was blood. The receptors come from a human donor in good health.

The genes are TRBV12-3 or TRBV12-4 and TRBJ1-4; 9 nucleotides align to TRBD1. V gave up 10 bases and J gave up 7 bases; unmatched junction bases: 10. This CDR3 spans 14 amino acids. The CDR3 DNA reads as TGTGCCAACAGCAACAGGGGGCAAGGTGAAAAACTGTTTTTT. Translating gives CANSNRGQGEKLFF.

The chain is built from TRBV29-1 and TRBJ2-4, with D possibly matching TRBD1 (7 bases). The CDR3 runs to 14 residues. CDR1 is SQVTM, CDR2 ANQGSEA, per germline. V lost 3 bases, J lost 13 bases, and 22 bases lay in between. CDR3 sequence reads: CSVDGGGTTEEQYF. CDR3 DNA sequence: TGCAGCGTTGATGGAGGGGGCACGACGGAAGAGCAGTACTTC.

V and J are TRBV3-1 and TRBJ2-7; TRBD2 matches 8 bases. The CDR3 runs to 15 residues. V gave up 4 bases and J gave up 2 bases; unmatched junction bases: 7. In germline, CDR1 is LGHDT, CDR2 YNNKEL (reference sequence). The CDR3 loop is CASSPREGFPYEQYF. As DNA, the CDR3 is TGTGCCAGCAGCCCCCGGGAGGGCTTTCCCTACGAGCAGTACTTC.

V usage is TRBV7-8 and J usage is TRBJ2-3; 11 bases align to TRBD2. The CDR3 totals 16 residues. The J segment lost 2 bases and the V segment lost 5 bases, leaving 6 bases of the junction unmatched. The germline V gene encodes CDR1 SGHVS and CDR2 FQNEAQ. CDR3 residues: CASSQGLAGHTDTQYF. CDR3 sequence (DNA): TGTGCCAGCAGCCAAGGACTAGCGGGTCACACAGATACGCAGTATTTT.

This chain connects TRBV6-1 to TRBJ2-4; 10 bases are shared with TRBD1. In germline, CDR1 is MNHNS, CDR2 SASEGT. The CDR3 has 13 amino acids. V dropped 10 bases and J dropped 13; count of bases not matched to a gene: 13. The DNA for the CDR3 is TGTGCCACGCTGCCGGGACAGGGGCTTGGGCAGTACTTC. As protein: CATLPGQGLGQYF.

This clonotype was found a few times. J is TRBJ1-2 and V is TRBV20-1, with D maybe TRBD1 (5 bases). This CDR3 spans 13 amino acids. Germline loops: CDR1 DFQATT, CDR2 SNEGSKA (reference sequence). The CDR3 region is CSAGEAGRSGYTF. CDR3 DNA sequence: TGCAGCGCCGGCGAGGCAGGGCGGAGTGGCTACACCTTC.

V gene TRBV20-1 combines with J gene TRBJ1-5, with no clear D. Per germline, CDR1 DFQATT and CDR2 SNEGSKA (reference sequence). The CDR3 consists of 14 residues. V was trimmed by 1 base and J by 4 bases, leaving 11 bases between them. Here the CDR3 reads CSARGPSDNQPQHF. Written as DNA, the CDR3 is TGCAGTGCTAGAGGACCTTCAGATAATCAGCCCCAGCATTTT.